The 7 T cell receptor beta chains in this list originate from one sample, sequenced in a study of blood T cell repertoires in COVID-19. Sequencing was performed with immunoSEQ multiplex PCR; in TCRdb, only in-frame clones are kept and a portion is missing. The sample records about 440,000 clones, nearly 90% being singletons. Sequences were obtained from PBMCs or T cells enriched from blood (not recorded which). These receptors came from a woman aged 18-29 years with acute COVID-19.

Note on this clone: The junction differs from germline at one of its ends, possibly a read error. The chain is built from TRBV7-2 and TRBJ2-5, with 10 nucleotides matching TRBD2. The germline V gene has CDR1 SGHTA and CDR2 FQGNSA. This CDR3 region has 16 residues. The CDR3 reads CASSLVRLAGLSSADF. CDR3 nucleotides: TGTGCCAGCAGCTTAGTTAGACTAGCGGGTTTATCGTCGGCGGACTTC.

The rearrangement uses TRBV11-2 and TRBJ1-2; TRBD1 is a possible D gene (6 bases). Trimming shortened V by 0 bases and J by 3 bases, and 11 bases separated the two germline ends. The CDR3 is made up of 15 amino acids. Germline CDR1 and CDR2: SGHAT and FQNNGV. CDR3 in amino acids: CASSLDVGGDYGYTF. CDR3 nucleotide sequence: TGTGCCAGCAGCTTAGATGTAGGGGGGGACTATGGCTACACCTTC.

J is TRBJ1-2 and V is TRBV2; D is ambiguous. The germline CDR1 and CDR2 sequences are SNHLY and FYNNEI. This CDR3 has 13 amino acids. V was trimmed by 8 bases and J by 7 bases, leaving 17 bases between them. The CDR3 is CASVGRDFSGYTF. The CDR3, as DNA: TGTGCCAGCGTCGGTAGAGACTTCTCTGGCTACACCTTC.

The rearrangement links TRBV19 to TRBJ1-2; TRBD1 matches 9 bases. This CDR3 is 14 amino acids long. The germline gives CDR1 LNHDA, CDR2 SQIVND (reference sequence). The V gene end was trimmed by 7 bases and the J gene end by 2 bases; junction bases not matched to a gene: 5. CDR3 in amino acids: CASTTGGMNYGYTF. The DNA for the CDR3 is TGTGCCAGTACCACAGGGGGCATGAACTATGGCTACACCTTC.

This rearrangement joins TRBV18 to TRBJ2-7; a weak D match, TRBD2 (5 bases). V dropped 5 bases and J dropped 7 bases, with 15 bases sitting between them. The CDR3 runs 13 residues. CDR1 is KGHSH, CDR2 LQKENI, per germline. The CDR3, as DNA: TGTGCCAGCTCATCCGGACTGGGCGGGGAGCAGTACTTC. Its protein product is CASSSGLGGEQYF.

The chain employs TRBV10-3 and TRBJ1-5, with a weak D call TRBD1 (5 bases). This CDR3 has 13 residues. Germline-derived CDR1 and CDR2 are ENHRY and SYGVKD. The germline V and J ends were trimmed by 7 bases and 3 bases, with 10 bases remaining between them. CDR3 amino acids: CAIKGQVNQPQHF. In DNA, the CDR3 is TGTGCCATCAAGGGGCAGGTCAATCAGCCCCAGCATTTT.

Written as DNA, the CDR3 is TGTGCCAGCAGCTCCCCCAGGCGCGGGGGGGTTGGCACAGATACGCAGTATTTT. Protein sequence: CASSSPRRGGVGTDTQYF. The V call is TRBV7-3, the J call TRBJ2-3, with 9 positions matching TRBD2. V lost 4 bases and J lost 1; bases outside the gene matches: 12. CDR3 length: 18 residues. The germline gives CDR1 SGHTA, CDR2 FQGTGA.